This TCR beta chain stems from a study of blood T cell repertoires in COVID-19. The V gene's germline CDR1 is MNHEY and CDR2 SVGAGI. This CDR3 spans 11 amino acids. Deletions cut 10 bases from V and 6 bases from J, with 12 bases between. Using immunoSEQ multiplex PCR, the repertoire was profiled, and TCRdb retains in-frame clones only, with some absent. There are roughly 39,000 clones in the sample; 80% to 90% occur only once, and over 8% lies in the top ten. This clone has only one observation. This TCR came from a man aged 25-45 years with active or convalescent COVID-19. The chain combines TRBV6-5 with TRBJ1-1, with a possible D match to TRBD1 (6 bases). The sample was peripheral blood. Written as DNA, the CDR3 is TGTGCCACCTACAGGGACCCTGAAGCTTTCTTT. The encoded protein is CATYRDPEAFF.